The entry below describes one T cell receptor beta chain. This record comes from a study of blood T cell repertoires in COVID-19. Turning to the study itself: Spain, Italy and the United States supplied samples that represented acute and convalescent COVID-19. Nucleic acid was either cDNA or gDNA, and it came from T cells, B-cell-depleted T cells, or PBMCs.

Trimming removed 3 bases at V and 2 bases at J, with 17 bases between. Germline V lookup: CDR1 LNHDA, CDR2 SQIVND (reference sequence). The CDR3 consists of 17 residues. TCRdb's table, derived via immunoSEQ multiplex PCR, lists solely in-frame clones and lacks some. The data contain 150,000 to 200,000 clones, about 75% of them seen just once; the ten biggest clones take up 26%. The rearrangement joins TRBV19 to TRBJ1-3; weak D call: TRBD1 (5 bases). The source material was peripheral blood. This clonotype originated in a woman in her seventies with acute or convalescent COVID-19. CDR3 coding DNA: TGTGCCAGTAGTATCGGGCAGGGAATAGGTGCTGGAAACACCATATATTTT. Translated, it gives CASSIGQGIGAGNTIYF.